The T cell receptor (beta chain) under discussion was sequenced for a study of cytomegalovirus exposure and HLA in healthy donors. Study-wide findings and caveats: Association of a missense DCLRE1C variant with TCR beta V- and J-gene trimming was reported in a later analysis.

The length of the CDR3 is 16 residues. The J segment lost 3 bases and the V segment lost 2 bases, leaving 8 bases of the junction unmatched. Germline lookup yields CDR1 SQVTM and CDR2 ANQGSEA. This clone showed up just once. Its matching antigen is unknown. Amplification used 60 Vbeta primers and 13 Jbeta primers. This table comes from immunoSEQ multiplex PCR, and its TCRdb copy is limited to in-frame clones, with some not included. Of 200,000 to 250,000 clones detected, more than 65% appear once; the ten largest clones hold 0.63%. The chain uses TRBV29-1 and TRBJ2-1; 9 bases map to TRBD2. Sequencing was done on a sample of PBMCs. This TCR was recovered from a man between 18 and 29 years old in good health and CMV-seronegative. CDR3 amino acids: CSVEPFTSGRYNEQFF. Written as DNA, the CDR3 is TGCAGCGTTGAACCCTTTACTAGCGGGCGCTACAATGAGCAGTTCTTC.